The 28 T cell receptor beta chains below were found in one sample sequenced in a study of blood T cell repertoires in COVID-19. TCRdb's table, derived via immunoSEQ multiplex PCR, lists solely in-frame clones and lacks some. The data contain around 240,000 clones, 80% to 90% of them singletons. Sequenced sample: PBMCs or T cells enriched from blood (not recorded which). These receptor sequences come from a woman in her fifties or sixties who had recovered from COVID-19.

The chain employs TRBV2 and TRBJ2-6, with TRBD1 matching over 12 bases. CDR3 size: 16 residues. In germline, CDR1 is SNHLY, CDR2 FYNNEI. The J segment lost 0 bases and the V segment lost 9 bases, leaving 3 bases of the junction unmatched. Written as DNA, the CDR3 is TGTGCCAGGCGGGACAGGGGGCTCTCTGGGGCCAACGTCCTGACTTTC. Translation gives CARRDRGLSGANVLTF.

With regard to this clone: This sample includes further DNA sequences coding for the same CDR3. The CDR3 here is CASSIRDSNQPQHF. The CDR3 DNA reads TGTGCCAGTAGTATAAGGGACAGTAATCAGCCCCAGCATTTT. The rearrangement uses TRBV19 and TRBJ1-5, with 7 bases identical to TRBD1. The CDR3 extends over 14 amino acids. Germline values: CDR1 LNHDA, CDR2 SQIVND (reference sequence). The V and J ends lost 2 bases and 4 bases, in that order; junction bases with no gene match: 2.

The rearrangement uses TRBV7-9 and TRBJ2-3, with TRBD1 identical over 7 bases. Trimming removed 5 bases from V and 2 bases from J; junction bases left unmatched: 4. CDR1 and CDR2 from the germline V gene are SEHNR and FQNEAQ (reference sequence). The CDR3 is 14 amino acids. CDR3 protein: CASSPQGPTDTQYF. The DNA of the CDR3 is TGTGCCAGCAGCCCACAGGGGCCCACAGATACGCAGTATTTT.

The chain employs TRBV19 and TRBJ2-3; D call uncertain. CDR1 and CDR2 (germline): LNHDA, SQIVND (reference sequence). The CDR3 totals 13 residues. Trimming left V 0 bases short and J 7 bases short, with 8 bases between. CDR3: CASSIDLLYTQYF. The CDR3 region has the DNA TGTGCCAGTAGTATAGATTTGCTATATACGCAGTATTTT. Together with reference TRBV19 and TRBJ2-3, the CDR3 gives the full variable domain: DGGITQSPKYLFRKEGQNVTLSCEQNLNHDAMYWYRQDPGQGLRLIYYSQIVNDFQKGDIAEGYSVSREKKESFPLTVTSAQKNPTAFYLCASSIDLLYTQYFGPGTRLTVL.

The V call is TRBV28, the J call TRBJ2-2, with 8 bases fitting TRBD2. J lost 4 bases, V lost 4 bases, and 5 bases had no gene match. Germline V gene data show CDR1 as MDHEN and CDR2 as SYDVKM. The CDR3 runs to 15 residues. The CDR3 protein is CASSSLAGFTGELFF. CDR3 DNA: TGTGCCAGCAGTTCCTTAGCGGGATTCACCGGGGAGCTGTTTTTT.

The chain carries TRBV20-1 and TRBJ2-3; D is uncertain. Germline V gene lookup returns CDR1 DFQATT and CDR2 SNEGSKA (reference sequence). The CDR3 sequence is 15 residues long. V was trimmed by 3 bases and J by 1 base, leaving 14 bases between them. CDR3 protein: CSASNARGGTDTQYF. For the CDR3, the DNA is TGCAGTGCTAGTAATGCGCGAGGTGGCACAGATACGCAGTATTTT.

This chain connects TRBV5-6 to TRBJ2-5; 11 bases agree with TRBD2. V shed 4 bases, J shed 6 bases, and the junction held 11 bases outside the gene matches. The V gene's germline CDR1 is SGHDT and CDR2 YYEEEE. The CDR3 totals 16 residues. The CDR3: CASSTSLAGGRQTQYF. DNA of the CDR3: TGTGCCAGCAGCACCTCTTTAGCGGGAGGGCGTCAGACCCAGTACTTC.

The chain couples TRBV5-1 to TRBJ2-5; 9 bases are a match to TRBD1. Germline-derived CDR1 and CDR2 are SGHRS and YFSETQ. The V and J ends lost 0 bases and 5 bases, in that order; junction bases with no gene match: 5. The CDR3 has 15 amino acids. CDR3 protein: CASSLVTGGAETQYF. The CDR3, as DNA: TGCGCCAGCAGCTTGGTTACAGGGGGCGCCGAGACCCAGTACTTC.

The chain recombines TRBV9 with TRBJ2-1; D call uncertain. Germline-derived CDR1 and CDR2 are SGDLS and YYNGEE. V was cut by 0 bases and J by 9 bases, with 7 bases left in between. The CDR3 totals 12 residues. CDR3 protein: CASSVGKSEQFF. CDR3 nucleotide sequence: TGTGCCAGCAGCGTAGGAAAGAGTGAGCAGTTCTTC. Drawing the rest from reference TRBV9 and TRBJ2-1, the complete variable domain is DSGVTQTPKHLITATGQRVTLRCSPRSGDLSVYWYQQSLDQGLQFLIQYYNGEERAKGNILERFSAQQFPDLHSELNLSSLELGDSALYFCASSVGKSEQFFGPGTRLTVL.

V gene TRBV7-8 combines with J gene TRBJ2-5, with D perhaps TRBD1 (6 bases). Deletions cut 0 bases from V and 3 bases from J, with 14 bases between. This CDR3 is 16 amino acids long. The germline V gene has CDR1 SGHVS and CDR2 FQNEAQ. In DNA form, the CDR3 reads TGTGCCAGCAGCTTAGCGTCCCGACCAGGGGAAGAGACCCAGTACTTC. Amino acids: CASSLASRPGEETQYF.

The chain couples TRBV6-5 to TRBJ1-4; TRBD1 might be the D (5 bases). Germline CDR1 is MNHEY and CDR2 is SVGAGI. V lost 0 bases and J 2 bases, leaving 10 bases between the germline ends. This CDR3 has 16 amino acids. DNA for the CDR3: TGTGCCAGCAGTTACTCTGGGGCGGCGACTAATGAAAAACTGTTTTTT. This gives the protein CASSYSGAATNEKLFF.

This chain links TRBV18 with TRBJ2-5; 7 bases fit TRBD2. The CDR3 is 14 amino acids. J was trimmed by 4 bases and V by 3 bases; bases with no gene match: 5. CDR1 is KGHSH, CDR2 LQKENI, per germline. The CDR3 protein is CASSPGLFLETQYF. The CDR3, as DNA: TGTGCCAGCTCACCGGGACTATTCCTAGAGACCCAGTACTTC.

This sequence joins TRBV5-1 and TRBJ2-1; 11 bases line up with TRBD2. CDR1 SGHRS and CDR2 YFSETQ come from the germline V gene. This CDR3 contains 16 residues. V lost 4 bases and J lost 3; bases outside the gene matches: 6. Here the CDR3 reads CASSGGGTSGYNEQFF. The CDR3 bases are TGCGCCAGCAGCGGGGGTGGGACTAGCGGCTACAATGAGCAGTTCTTC.

This sequence joins TRBV7-3 and TRBJ2-3, with a tentative D call TRBD1 (5 bases). CDR1 is SGHTA and CDR2 is FQGTGA in the germline V gene. The CDR3 loop spans 15 amino acids. V was shortened by 1 base and J by 2 bases, with 10 bases between the two germline ends. CDR3 in DNA: TGTGCCAGCAGCTTAATAGGGGCGGTCACAGATACGCAGTATTTT. This translates into CASSLIGAVTDTQYF.

The V call is TRBV5-4, the J call TRBJ2-4; 13 nucleotides match TRBD2. The J segment lost 8 bases and the V segment lost 1 base, leaving 6 bases of the junction unmatched. Germline V gives CDR1 SGHNT, CDR2 YYREEE (reference sequence). The CDR3 contains 16 residues. The DNA for the CDR3 is TGTGCCAGCAGCTTGAGACTAGCGGGGGGTACGGACATTCAGTACTTC. Protein sequence: CASSLRLAGGTDIQYF.

The genes are TRBV5-1 and TRBJ1-4; 8 positions agree with TRBD1. Per the germline V gene, CDR1 is SGHRS and CDR2 is YFSETQ. The CDR3 length is 16 residues. V gave up 1 base and J gave up 2 bases; unmatched junction bases: 4. The CDR3 sequence is CASSLPGTGTNEKLFF. CDR3 in DNA: TGCGCCAGCAGCTTGCCGGGGACAGGTACTAATGAAAAACTGTTTTTT. Full variable domain (rest looked up from reference TRBV5-1 and TRBJ1-4): KAGVTQTPRYLIKTRGQQVTLSCSPISGHRSVSWYQQTPGQGLQFLFEYFSETQRNKGNFPGRFSGRQFSNSRSEMNVSTLELGDSALYLCASSLPGTGTNEKLFFGSGTQLSVL.

The J gene is TRBJ2-7, the V gene TRBV10-3, with TRBD2 matching 8 bases. Germline V gene lookup returns CDR1 ENHRY and CDR2 SYGVKD. Unmatched junction bases numbered 9, after V lost 6 bases and J lost 5 bases. The CDR3 has 14 residues. In nucleotides, the CDR3 is TGTGCCATCAGAAAGACTAGCGCCGGTCACGAGCAGTACTTC. Translation: CAIRKTSAGHEQYF.

V is TRBV7-9 and J is TRBJ2-5, with 7 bases aligning to TRBD1. V shed 5 bases and J 7 bases; nucleotides not matched to a gene: 16. The CDR3 contains 16 residues. CDR1 SEHNR and CDR2 FQNEAQ come from the germline V gene (reference sequence). CDR3 protein: CASSPYPGTVLGTQYF. Written as DNA, the CDR3 is TGTGCCAGCAGCCCGTATCCCGGGACAGTATTGGGGACCCAGTACTTC.

This sequence joins TRBV19 and TRBJ1-1, with D unclear. Trimming shortened V by 4 bases and J by 8 bases, and 11 bases separated the two germline ends. The CDR3 spans 12 residues. Germline-derived CDR1 and CDR2 are LNHDA and SQIVND (reference sequence). Written as DNA, the CDR3 is TGTGCCAGTAGTACTCGTGGGCCCGAAGCTTTCTTT. This codes for CASSTRGPEAFF.

This clone appeared a few times. The chain employs TRBV6-5 and TRBJ1-3; 8 bases fit TRBD1. Trimming cost V 10 bases and J 2 bases; bases outside gene matches: 4. The germline V gene has CDR1 MNHEY and CDR2 SVGAGI. This CDR3 spans 13 amino acids. Written as DNA, the CDR3 is TGTGCCACCAGGGGGCACACTGGAAACACCATATATTTT. Translation: CATRGHTGNTIYF.

V and J are TRBV19 and TRBJ1-5; D call uncertain. V was cut by 3 bases and J by 2 bases, with 20 bases left in between. The CDR3 loop spans 18 amino acids. Germline CDR1 reads LNHDA; CDR2 reads SQIVND (reference sequence). CDR3 in amino acids: CASSISFFRNSGNQPQHF. The DNA for the CDR3 is TGTGCCAGTAGTATTTCCTTTTTCAGGAATTCGGGCAATCAGCCCCAGCATTTT.

Worth noting for this clone: At one boundary the junction diverges from the germline segment, which might be a read error. This chain links TRBV7-7 with TRBJ2-5; TRBD1 aligns across 7 bases. The CDR3 runs 15 residues. Germline lookup yields CDR1 SSHAT and CDR2 FNYEAQ (reference sequence). CDR3: CASSSTGNAQETQYF. CDR3 nucleotide sequence: TGTGCTAGCAGCTCGACAGGGAACGCACAAGAGACCCAGTACTTC.

The V call is TRBV6-6, the J call TRBJ1-4; 7 bases line up with TRBD1. The junction had 24 bases not matched to a gene; V was cut back by 7 bases and J by 10 bases. This CDR3 comprises 18 residues. Per germline, CDR1 MNHNY and CDR2 SVGAGI (reference sequence). The CDR3 region is CASIREAWTGGPLRKLFF. CDR3 DNA: TGTGCCAGCATTCGGGAGGCTTGGACAGGCGGACCTCTGCGAAAACTGTTTTTT.

For the CDR3, the DNA is TGTGCCAGCAGCCAAAACAGGGGGCTTTTCGCTGAAGCTTTCTTT. Translating it yields CASSQNRGLFAEAFF. The rearrangement joins TRBV3-1 (or the pseudogene TRBV3-2) to TRBJ1-1; 9 bases agree with TRBD1. CDR3 length: 15 residues. CDR1 and CDR2 from the germline V gene are LGHDT and YNNKEL (reference sequence). Trimming took 2 bases from V and 6 from J; bases not matched to a gene: 7.

A few counts support this clone. This chain links TRBV6-5 with TRBJ1-5; 10 nucleotides match TRBD1. This CDR3 contains 16 residues. Trimming removed 2 bases from V and 6 bases from J; junction bases left unmatched: 7. Germline CDR1 MNHEY, CDR2 SVGAGI. The chain's CDR3 is CASSYPDRGQLQPQHF. CDR3 nucleotide sequence: TGTGCCAGCAGTTACCCTGACAGGGGGCAACTTCAGCCCCAGCATTTT.

This clone was observed a single time. This chain joins TRBV6-2 or TRBV6-3 and TRBJ2-5; 7 nucleotides match TRBD2. CDR3 length equals 17 residues. V trimming: 2 bases; J trimming: 5 bases; junction bases outside the gene matches: 14. Per germline, CDR1 MNHEY and CDR2 SVGEGT. The CDR3 loop is CASSYESARLAGETQYF. The CDR3 bases are TGTGCCAGCAGTTACGAGTCCGCGCGACTAGCAGGGGAGACCCAGTACTTC.

The chain recombines TRBV19 with TRBJ2-3; 9 bases are a match to TRBD1. V was clipped by 1 base and J by 2 bases; unmatched bases: 4. CDR1 and CDR2 (germline): LNHDA, SQIVND (reference sequence). CDR3 length equals 16 residues. The chain's CDR3 is CASSIAQGAATDTQYF. DNA of the CDR3: TGTGCCAGTAGTATAGCACAGGGGGCAGCCACAGATACGCAGTATTTT.

This sequence joins TRBV28 and TRBJ1-2; 7 positions match TRBD1. The CDR3 contains 15 residues. V shed 4 bases and J 0 bases; nucleotides not matched to a gene: 5. Germline V CDR1 and CDR2: MDHEN, SYDVKM. The CDR3 loop reads CASSSGQLSNYGYTF. The CDR3 coding sequence is TGTGCCAGCAGTTCGGGACAGCTATCTAACTATGGCTACACCTTC.